Below are 18 T cell receptor beta chains sequenced from a single sample in a study of response to subunit inactivated influenza vaccine. TCRdb reanalysed the RT-PCR reads using MiXCR and keeps one entry per CDR3 protein. The table lists hundreds of thousands of distinct CDR3 sequences, approximately 17% of them singletons. The sequenced sample was PBMCs from blood, obtained approximately 5 days after vaccination. The receptor set was obtained from a man aged 45-65 years who received an inactivated influenza vaccine.

This clonotype was counted ten times or more. The chain carries TRBV5-1 and TRBJ2-1, with D maybe TRBD2 (5 bases). There are 13 residues in the CDR3. The ends were cut back, 3 bases at V and 2 bases at J, with 6 bases in the middle. Germline V gives CDR1 SGHRS, CDR2 YFSETQ. DNA for the CDR3: TGCGCCAGCAGCTCCGGGACCTACAATGAGCAGTTCTTC. This gives the protein CASSSGTYNEQFF.

This clonotype was seen more than once but under ten times. The chain has TRBV7-2 and TRBJ2-1; D is unresolved. Germline CDR1 is SGHTA and CDR2 is FQGNSA. The CDR3 loop spans 14 amino acids. V was pared by 6 bases and J by 0 bases, with 9 bases between. The CDR3 protein is CASRTDHSYNEQFF. The CDR3 DNA sequence: TGTGCCAGCAGGACCGACCACTCCTACAATGAGCAGTTCTTC.

As DNA, the CDR3 is TGTGCCTGGGAGGGACAGGGCCGTAGCTCCTACAATGAGCAGTTCTTC. This translates into CAWEGQGRSSYNEQFF. This rearrangement joins TRBV30 to TRBJ2-1; 9 bases align to TRBD1. The CDR3 loop spans 16 amino acids. The germline V gene has CDR1 GTSNPN and CDR2 SVGIG (reference sequence). After removal of 5 bases from V and 0 bases from J, the junction contained 8 bases not matched to a gene.

This clonotype showed up just a few times. The genes are TRBV24-1 and TRBJ2-4, with D hard to call. Germline assignment: CDR1 KGHDR and CDR2 SFDVKD. This CDR3 contains 13 residues. V shed 1 base and J shed 9 bases, with 9 bases lying between them. In nucleotides, the CDR3 is TGTGCCACCAGTGATTTCCCGTATTCCATTCAGTACTTC. It specifies CATSDFPYSIQYF.

This clonotype was recorded a few times. This chain uses TRBV6-2 or TRBV6-3 with TRBJ1-2; D is unclear. In germline, CDR1 is MNHEY, CDR2 SVGEGT. The length of the CDR3 is 13 residues. V lost 5 bases and J lost 4, with 11 bases in between. The CDR3 loop is CASSNGASYGYTF. CDR3 bases: TGTGCCAGCAGTAATGGAGCGAGCTATGGCTACACCTTC.

A few counts support this clonotype. The rearrangement joins TRBV10-3 to TRBJ2-7; D uncertain. CDR1 ENHRY and CDR2 SYGVKD come from the germline V gene. The CDR3 runs to 13 residues. V was pared by 3 bases and J by 2 bases, with 8 bases between. CDR3 sequence (DNA): TGTGCCATCAGTGACTACAGCCCCTACGAGCAGTACTTC. This codes for CAISDYSPYEQYF.

This clonotype has a handful of counts. The CDR3 is CASSLVRASHLQTSNTGELFF. The CDR3 region has the DNA TGCGCCAGCAGCTTGGTGAGGGCTAGCCACCTCCAGACCTCGAACACCGGGGAGCTGTTTTTT. The J gene is TRBJ2-2, the V gene TRBV5-1; D perhaps matches TRBD2 (5 bases). The CDR3 covers 21 residues. Germline-derived CDR1 and CDR2 are SGHRS and YFSETQ. Trimming removed 0 bases from V and 0 bases from J, with 24 bases in between.

The chain employs TRBV15 and TRBJ2-7; 9 positions agree with TRBD2. This CDR3 has 15 amino acids. V was clipped by 0 bases and J by 5 bases; unmatched bases: 5. CDR1 is LNHNV and CDR2 is YYDKDF in the germline V gene (reference sequence). The CDR3 DNA is TGTGCCACCAGCAGAGAGGCTAGCGGGAACCACGAGCAGTACTTC. It is translated as CATSREASGNHEQYF.

This clonotype was seen a handful of times. The chain couples TRBV18 to TRBJ1-2; D uncertain. Trimming pared 6 bases from V and 6 bases from J, leaving 14 bases between. Germline V gene lookup returns CDR1 KGHSH and CDR2 LQKENI. This CDR3 spans 13 amino acids. CDR3 DNA sequence: TGTGCCAGCTCCCCCGGCGTAGGGCATGGCTACACCTTC. Amino acid sequence: CASSPGVGHGYTF.

The V gene is TRBV6-5, the J gene TRBJ2-6; TRBD2 might be the D (5 bases). Germline CDR1 is MNHEY and CDR2 is SVGAGI. The CDR3 sequence is 16 residues long. V lost 0 bases and J 4 bases, leaving 10 bases between the germline ends. CDR3 residues: CASSYSDSSGANVLTF. CDR3 nucleotide sequence: TGTGCCAGCAGTTACTCGGACTCGTCCGGGGCCAACGTCCTGACTTTC.

The V call is TRBV20-1, the J call TRBJ2-3; 8 bases map to TRBD2. This CDR3 has 15 residues. Trimming at V came to 3 bases and at J to 3 bases, leaving 8 bases not matched to a gene. Per germline, CDR1 DFQATT and CDR2 SNEGSKA (reference sequence). The CDR3 sequence: CSASRGGQGTDTQYF. The CDR3 nucleotides are TGCAGTGCTAGTCGGGGGGGCCAGGGAACAGATACGCAGTATTTT.

The CDR3 region is CASTGQVNTEAFF. The CDR3 DNA is TGTGCCAGCACGGGACAGGTGAACACTGAAGCTTTCTTT. The chain joins TRBV7-4 to TRBJ1-1, with 8 bases fitting TRBD1. CDR1 and CDR2 from the germline V gene are SGHVT and SQSDAQ. This CDR3 is built from 13 residues. The V segment lost 7 bases and the J segment 0 bases; nucleotides outside the gene matches: 1.

This clonotype was found a few times. CDR3 in amino acids: CASSLLAGLPDGNNEQFF. The CDR3 DNA reads as TGTGCCAGCAGCTTGTTAGCAGGGCTTCCCGACGGGAACAATGAGCAGTTCTTC. This chain joins TRBV5-5 and TRBJ2-1; the D call may be TRBD1 or TRBD2 (5 bases each). Germline V gene data show CDR1 as SGHKS and CDR2 as YYEKEE (reference sequence). V was trimmed by 1 base and J by 5 bases, leaving 22 bases between them. This CDR3 has 18 amino acids.

In this sample, this clonotype turned up a few times. This chain uses TRBV5-5 with TRBJ2-7; 7 nucleotides line up with TRBD1. The V segment lost 2 bases and the J segment 2 bases; nucleotides outside the gene matches: 4. CDR1 and CDR2 from the germline V gene are SGHKS and YYEKEE (reference sequence). The CDR3 is 14 amino acids. The CDR3 is CASSFRDRAYEQYF. The CDR3 bases are TGTGCCAGCAGCTTCAGGGACAGAGCCTACGAGCAGTACTTC.

This clonotype was counted only a few times. The chain uses TRBV28 and TRBJ1-2; D is ambiguous. The CDR3 is 14 amino acids. Germline assignment: CDR1 MDHEN and CDR2 SYDVKM. The V end was cut by 8 bases, the J end by 8 bases, with 21 bases between. CDR3 residues: CASFKIGGVGGYTF. The CDR3 nucleotides are TGTGCCAGCTTTAAAATCGGTGGGGTGGGGGGCTACACCTTC.

This clonotype was observed a handful of times. The chain employs TRBV7-2 and TRBJ2-3; 11 bases fit TRBD2. This CDR3 contains 16 residues. The V segment lost 5 bases and the J segment 7 bases; nucleotides outside the gene matches: 11. In germline, CDR1 is SGHTA, CDR2 FQGNSA. CDR3 DNA sequence: TGTGCCAGCAGCCGGAAACTAGCGGGAGACGGCAATACGCAGTATTTT. It is translated as CASSRKLAGDGNTQYF.

The chain has TRBV7-8 and TRBJ2-1, with TRBD2 identical over 10 bases. Trimming took 7 bases from V and 5 from J; bases not matched to a gene: 2. Germline V gives CDR1 SGHVS, CDR2 FQNEAQ. The CDR3 is 13 amino acids. CDR3 sequence: CASKAGGNNEQFF. In DNA form, the CDR3 reads TGTGCCAGCAAAGCGGGAGGGAACAATGAGCAGTTCTTC.

This clonotype showed up many times. The chain links TRBV20-1 to TRBJ1-1; a possible D gene is TRBD1 (5 bases). The ends were cut back, 5 bases at V and 1 base at J, with 11 bases in the middle. Germline V gene data show CDR1 as DFQATT and CDR2 as SNEGSKA (reference sequence). The CDR3 loop spans 13 amino acids. CDR3 amino acids: CSARRDGNTEAFF. In nucleotides, the CDR3 is TGCAGTGCTCGACGGGACGGGAACACTGAAGCTTTCTTT.